This is a list of T cell receptor beta chains from one sample in a study of lymphopenia after photon versus proton radiotherapy. Using immunoSEQ multiplex PCR, the repertoire was profiled, and TCRdb retains in-frame clones only, with some absent. Counted here are tens of thousands of clones, 86% occurring once; the ten biggest clones make up 9% to 12%. Sequencing used peripheral blood, obtained from a patient treated with proton-based radiotherapy. Source of these receptors: a woman in her 70s with pancreatic cancer. Some clones in this sample may be carry-over from other donors' samples. Each CDR3 is given with its conserved first and last residue. D genes are given only for firm matches. Size values are once, few and many counts, or a class for expanded clones, and some rows have none.

V gene	J gene	D gene	clone size	CDR3 DNA	CDR3 protein
TRBV10-3	TRBJ2-1	-	once	TGTGCCATCAGTGCTCATAATGAGCAGTTCTTC	CAISAHNEQFF
TRBV15	TRBJ2-7	TRBD2	-	TGTGCCACCAGCAGAGATCGTGTGGCGGGAGCCTACGAGCAGTACTTC	CATSRDRVAGAYEQYF
TRBV6-1	TRBJ2-1	-	-	TGTGCCAGCAGTGAACTCCCGGGGCAGTTCTTC	CASSELPGQFF
TRBV5-1	TRBJ1-2	-	-	TGCGCCAGCAGCTTGGCCGGAGACTATGGCTACACCTTC	CASSLAGDYGYTF
TRBV7-6	TRBJ2-2	TRBD2	-	TGTGCCAGCAGCCTTACTAGCGGGGGAAACACCGGGGAGCTGTTTTTT	CASSLTSGGNTGELFF
TRBV5-1	TRBJ1-5	-	-	TGCGCCAGCAGCGGGAATAGGCCCCAGCATTTT	CASSGNRPQHF
TRBV5-1	TRBJ1-4	TRBD1	-	TGCGCCAGCAGCCTACAGGGGTATAATGAAAAACTGTTTTTT	CASSLQGYNEKLFF
TRBV18	TRBJ2-3	TRBD2	-	TGTGCCAGCTCACTTTCGTCTGAGACTAGCGCAGATACGCAGTATTTT	CASSLSSETSADTQYF
TRBV19	TRBJ2-7	TRBD1	-	TGTGCCAGTAGTATAGACCGGACAGGGTGGGAGCAGTACTTC	CASSIDRTGWEQYF
TRBV25-1	TRBJ1-5	-	few	TGTGCCAGCAGTACGGGACACCCAAATCAGCCCCAGCATTTT	CASSTGHPNQPQHF
TRBV27	TRBJ1-1	TRBD1	-	TGTGCCAGCACCACACCTAGGGGGACAGGGCGAGGCACTGAAGCTTTCTTT	CASTTPRGTGRGTEAFF
TRBV7-2	TRBJ1-2	-	-	TGTGCCAGCAGCTTCCCCTCGTATGGCTACACCTTC	CASSFPSYGYTF
TRBV7-8	TRBJ2-1	-	few	TGTGCCAGCAGCCGAACCTACAATGAGCAGTTCTTC	CASSRTYNEQFF
TRBV5-4	TRBJ1-2	-	-	TGTGCCAGCAGCCCCGACATACTCTATGGCTACACCTTC	CASSPDILYGYTF
TRBV28	TRBJ1-4	-	-	TGTGCCAGCAGTTTAGGATTATCCGGGAATGAAAAACTGTTTTTT	CASSLGLSGNEKLFF
TRBV6-1	TRBJ2-2	TRBD2	few	TGTGCCAGCATCCTTAGCGGGAGAGGGACCGGGGAGCTGTTTTTT	CASILSGRGTGELFF
TRBV10-2	TRBJ2-1	-	-	TGCGCCAGCAGTGAGTTGCTCAATGAGCAGTTCTTC	CASSELLNEQFF
TRBV6-4	TRBJ2-3	TRBD1	-	TGTGCCAGCAGTCCACGGACAGGGAGCACAGATACGCAGTATTTT	CASSPRTGSTDTQYF
TRBV29-1	TRBJ2-1	-	-	TGCAGCGCTAAAGAAGGGGGAGGAGGAGGAAGCTACAATGAGCAGTTCTTC	CSAKEGGGGGSYNEQFF
TRBV30	TRBJ2-1	TRBD2	-	TGTGCCTGGATGCGTAGCGGGAGCTACAATGAGCAGTTCTTC	CAWMRSGSYNEQFF
TRBV19	TRBJ2-1	-	-	TGTGCCAGTAGTATAGGGTTAGCAACAGGGCGGAACAATGAGCAGTTCTTC	CASSIGLATGRNNEQFF
TRBV5-6	TRBJ2-2	-	-	TGTGCCAGCAGGACCCTAGACTTGGCGAACACCGGGGAGCTGTTTTTT	CASRTLDLANTGELFF
TRBV6-6	TRBJ2-2	-	-	TGTGCCAGCAGTTTGAGGATTACGAACACCGGGGAGCTGTTTTTT	CASSLRITNTGELFF
TRBV6-5	TRBJ2-7	TRBD1	-	TGTGCCAGCATCCCCCGGACAGGGTCTTCCTACGAGCAGTACTTC	CASIPRTGSSYEQYF
TRBV5-1	TRBJ2-3	-	once	TGCGCCAGCAGCTTGGCGTTGGGGGACACAGATACGCAGTATTTT	CASSLALGDTDTQYF
TRBV19	TRBJ1-5	-	-	TGTGCCAGTAACACCTTGGGGGGGAATAGCAATCAGCCCCAGCATTTT	CASNTLGGNSNQPQHF
TRBV30	TRBJ1-1	-	-	TGTGCCTGGAGTGTTCGGTCTTCCGAAGCTTTCTTT	CAWSVRSSEAFF
TRBV19	TRBJ2-7	TRBD2	-	TGTGCCTCGAGTGTGCTAGCGGATTCCTACGAGCAGTACTTC	CASSVLADSYEQYF
TRBV5-4	TRBJ2-5	TRBD2	once	TGTGCCAGCAGCTTGAATAGCGGGAGGGCGGTGGAGACCCAGTACTTC	CASSLNSGRAVETQYF
TRBV7-8	TRBJ1-1	-	-	TGTGCCAGCAGCCCTCCCATTAATCTGAACACTGAAGCTTTCTTT	CASSPPINLNTEAFF
TRBV29-1	TRBJ1-4	-	-	TGCAGCGTTGCCGGGGTAGGGGCTGAAAAACTGTTTTTT	CSVAGVGAEKLFF
TRBV7-3	TRBJ2-5	TRBD1	-	TGTGCCAGCAGCTCGGAGACAGGGGTGGAGACCCAGTACTTC	CASSSETGVETQYF
TRBV11-2	TRBJ1-5	-	-	TGTGCCAGCAGCTTAGCGGGATTTAGCAATCAGCCCCAGCATTTT	CASSLAGFSNQPQHF
TRBV7-2	TRBJ2-7	-	once	TGTGCCAGCAGCTTTGGCAGTTACGAGCAGTACTTC	CASSFGSYEQYF
TRBV7-2	TRBJ2-5	-	-	TGTGCCAGCAGCTTGGGGGGTGGGATAGAGACCCAGTACTTC	CASSLGGGIETQYF
TRBV2	TRBJ2-5	TRBD2	-	TGTGCCAGCAGAACCGGGACTAGCGGGAGTGAGACCCAGTACTTC	CASRTGTSGSETQYF
TRBV27	TRBJ1-2	TRBD1	-	TGTGCCAGCAGTCCCCGGACAGGGACTCTTAACACCTTC	CASSPRTGTLNTF
TRBV6-6	TRBJ1-2	-	-	TGTGCCAGCAGTTTACAGGAGTCCTATGGCTACACCTTC	CASSLQESYGYTF
TRBV7-7	TRBJ2-1	-	-	TGTGCTAGCAGCACAAGTTTTAGCTCCTACAATGAGCAGTTCTTC	CASSTSFSSYNEQFF
TRBV7-8	TRBJ1-4	-	-	TGTGCCAGCAGCCTTGGGGTTTGGGGTGGGGATCTTAATGAAAAACTGTTTTTT	CASSLGVWGGDLNEKLFF
TRBV21-1	TRBJ2-7	-	-	TGTGCCAGCAGCAAAGCTTCGGCGGGAGCGTGCGAGCAGTACTTC	CASSKASAGACEQYF
TRBV7-3	TRBJ2-2	-	-	TGTGCCAGCAGCTTAATCAGGGGCCCCGGGGAGCTGTTTTTT	CASSLIRGPGELFF
TRBV5-1	TRBJ2-7	TRBD2	-	TGCGCCAGCAGCGCCGGACTAGCGGGAGGGCCGACCCTAGCCTACGAGCAGTACTTC	CASSAGLAGGPTLAYEQYF
TRBV6-4	TRBJ2-3	-	-	TGTGCCAGCAGTGACAGGAGGACAGATACGCAGTATTTT	CASSDRRTDTQYF
TRBV6-6	TRBJ2-5	-	once	TGTGCCAGCAGGCTGAACAGGTTCGGGGAGACCCAGTACTTC	CASRLNRFGETQYF
TRBV30	TRBJ2-1	TRBD2	-	TGTGCCTGGATTCCCCGAGGCGGGGAGGGCCCGAATGAGCAGTTCTTC	CAWIPRGGEGPNEQFF
TRBV7-9	TRBJ2-1	TRBD2	-	TGTGCCAGCAGCCAACTAGCGGGAGACTACAATGAGCAGTTCTTC	CASSQLAGDYNEQFF
TRBV18	TRBJ1-1	TRBD1	-	TGTGCCAGCTCACCACAGGGGGCTAGCACTGAAGCTTTCTTT	CASSPQGASTEAFF
TRBV9	TRBJ2-7	TRBD2	-	TGTGCCAGCAGCGTAGGTGATAGCGGGAGCGGCGAGCAGTACTTC	CASSVGDSGSGEQYF
TRBV19	TRBJ1-1	-	once	TGTGCCAGTAGTACAATGGGGGCCGGTGAAGCTTTCTTT	CASSTMGAGEAFF
TRBV30	TRBJ1-5	-	-	TGTGCCTGGAGAGGGCAGGGAGGCAATCAGCCCCAGCATTTT	CAWRGQGGNQPQHF
TRBV19	TRBJ2-3	-	-	TGTGCCAGTAGTCCCGGTGCTCCCGGTACGCAGTATTTT	CASSPGAPGTQYF